This entry is about one T cell receptor (beta chain). This clonotype came up a few times. Its antigen is still unknown. Per-nucleotide qualities are absent, and no much larger clonotype sits a single base away. The sample originates from a study of blood T cells in healthy people across ages (dated by TCRdb to the mid-2010s). In the study overall: In model experiments, template switching captured roughly one uniquely barcoded TCR beta cDNA molecule for every two T cells. The study measured age-related changes in TCR beta repertoire diversity using deep sequencing normalized with unique cDNA molecular identifiers. Four age groups were formed from the donors: young (average roughly 16 years), middle-aged (roughly 38), aged (over 55) and long-lived (82). Donors of different ages were randomly distributed across sequencing lanes to avoid experimental bias. Two additional independent replicas of 1 million unique cDNA reads from the same blood draw were analyzed for two donors (one aged 18 to 29 and one aged 80 or older).

The library was obtained by 5' RACE. Data came from an Illumina HiSeq 2500. A second roughly 6 to 12 cycle PCR used a sample-barcoded 5' primer and a J-beta primer mix. A template-switch 5' adaptor carrying 12 random nucleotides introduced a unique molecular identifier onto each TCR beta cDNA molecule. At least 3 million CDR3-containing paired-end reads were obtained from each sample. First-strand cDNA synthesis was performed from all RNA using the Mint cDNA synthesis kit, with priming by a TRBC-specific oligonucleotide. After uracil-DNA glycosylase treatment, a first 18-cycle PCR used universal primers M1SS and BC2_uni_R on all cDNA. In the source study's methods: For normalization, 1 million high-quality reads were randomly selected from each sample, with every read carrying a distinct molecular identifier. Instead of being binned into consensus sequences, reads that shared molecular identifiers were thrown out. CDR3 identification, clonotype clustering and error correction used MiTCR with a Q25 quality threshold and the strictest error-elimination algorithm. Lower-bound total TCR beta diversity was estimated with a nonparametric unseen species model using Euler transformation. TCRdb trimmed public reads at Q25 via fastp, called clones via MiXCR and kept in-frame beta chains. Records with the same CDR3 protein are collapsed into one entry carrying the most frequent genes and DNA. TCRdb, not the authors, supplied the V and J calls. In this sample the table shows around 1,500,000 distinct CDR3 sequences, about 40% of which occur a single time. The ten biggest clones cover roughly 7.7% of the sample.

The roughly 39 donors, aged about 6 to 90 years, were systemically healthy Caucasian individuals from Russia. Around 9.9 milliliters of peripheral blood were collected from each donor into EDTA-treated Vacutainer tubes. Ficoll-Paque density-gradient centrifugation was used to isolate PBMCs, with at least 7 million per sample. Trizol reagent was used to extract total RNA from PBMCs, with at least 6 micrograms per sample. Naive CD45RAhigh/CD27high T cell percentages were measured by flow cytometry on a PBMC aliquot from every donor. Findings and caveats that apply to the study as a whole: There was a strong correlation between observed TCR beta diversity and the percentage of naive T cells measured by flow cytometry. Total diversity estimates from one million sequenced T cells were considered lower bounds and underestimates. As age increased, observed TCR beta diversity per million T cells dropped in a roughly linear way, and a significant reduction was already evident by age approximately 40. Conclusive comparison of naive and antigen-experienced compartments was prevented by the profiling of bulk unsorted PBMCs. Donor CMV infection status was unknown, potentially confounding age-related changes in expanded clonotypes. Compared with the aged group, the long-lived group had more naive CD4+ T cells, fewer expanded clones and increased TCR diversity, a pattern suggesting age selection.

V and J are truncated by 0 bases and 4 bases respectively, leaving an intervening sequence of 15 bases. There are 15 amino acids in the CDR3, from cysteine to phenylalanine inclusive. The read is trimmed to its CDR3 DNA, 45 bases read in frame from base 1. From the germline V gene (reference sequence), CDR1 is DFQATT and CDR2 is SNEGSKA. Rearrangement joined TRBV20-1 to TRBJ1-2, with TRBD1 tentatively as D gene (5 bases match). The receptor's source is a woman between 18 and 29 years old in good health. Specimen: blood. The DNA is as follows: TGCAGTGCTAGAGATCAGGGAGGATCCCGCTATGGCTACACCTTC. This encodes CSARDQGGSRYGYTF.